The 21 T cell receptor beta chains below all came from one sample that was sequenced in a study of cytomegalovirus exposure and HLA in healthy donors. With 60 Vbeta and 13 Jbeta primers, the PCR was carried out. Sequencing was performed with immunoSEQ multiplex PCR; in TCRdb, only in-frame clones are kept and a portion is missing. The table shows approximately 100,000 clones, with 77% occurring only once. Material for sequencing was PBMCs. The receptors were gathered from a man aged 40-55 years in good health and CMV-seropositive.

There are a few counts of this clone. CDR3 region: CASSAQGASTGELFF. DNA for the CDR3: TGTGCCAGCAGCGCGCAGGGGGCTAGCACCGGGGAGCTGTTTTTT. The chain links TRBV9 to TRBJ2-2; 8 bases map to TRBD1. Germline CDR1 is SGDLS and CDR2 is YYNGEE. CDR3 size: 15 residues. The ends lost 3 bases at V and 4 bases at J; junction bases unmatched: 5.

The chain employs TRBV27 and TRBJ1-6; D is perhaps TRBD1 (6 bases). The CDR3 contains 16 residues. Per germline, CDR1 MNHEY and CDR2 SMNVEV (reference sequence). V was pared by 0 bases and J by 12 bases, with 18 bases between. The CDR3 loop reads CASSLSGARSDLPLHF. CDR3 bases: TGTGCCAGCAGTTTATCGGGGGCTAGGTCCGATTTACCCCTCCACTTT.

In its sample, this clone was seen once. V and J are TRBV19 and TRBJ2-1, with 7 bases fitting TRBD2. CDR1 LNHDA and CDR2 SQIVND come from the germline V gene (reference sequence). The CDR3 contains 15 residues. V lost 7 bases to trimming and J lost 0 bases; unmatched junction nucleotides: 6. For the CDR3, the DNA is TGTGCCAGTACAGGGTGGACTAGCTCCTACAATGAGCAGTTCTTC. Protein sequence: CASTGWTSSYNEQFF.

This chain connects TRBV6-6 to TRBJ1-2, with TRBD1 matching 7 bases. The CDR3 totals 13 residues. Germline loops: CDR1 MNHNY, CDR2 SVGAGI (reference sequence). V lost 6 bases and J lost 6; bases outside the gene matches: 7. The CDR3 nucleotides are TGTGCCAGCAGCCGACAGGGTGAAAATGGCTACACCTTC. Translation gives CASSRQGENGYTF.

V is TRBV4-1 and J is TRBJ1-2, with 9 bases matching TRBD1. Looked up from germline, CDR1 is MGHRA and CDR2 is YSYEKL. The CDR3 is made up of 17 amino acids. V gave up 1 base and J gave up 6 bases; unmatched junction bases: 12. Written as DNA, the CDR3 is TGCGCCAGCAGCCAAGGGAACCGGGACAGGGAGACTAATGGCTACACCTTC. Protein product: CASSQGNRDRETNGYTF.

This chain joins TRBV6-5 and TRBJ1-2; 8 bases are shared with TRBD1. Germline CDR1 MNHEY, CDR2 SVGAGI. V trimming: 7 bases; J trimming: 8 bases; junction bases outside the gene matches: 15. This CDR3 has 15 residues. CDR3 loop: CASTRSGTGTGGYTF. CDR3 DNA sequence: TGTGCCAGCACTAGATCTGGGACAGGCACTGGCGGCTACACCTTC.

The rearrangement uses TRBV4-2 and TRBJ2-1; 12 bases map to TRBD2. With 4 bases clipped from V and 1 base from J, the junction kept 8 bases outside the gene matches. Germline assignment: CDR1 LGHNA and CDR2 YNFKEQ. This CDR3 contains 18 residues. The CDR3 DNA sequence: TGTGCCAGCAGCCCAGGGCTAGCGGGGGGGAGGTCCTACAATGAGCAGTTCTTC. It codes for CASSPGLAGGRSYNEQFF.

The rearrangement joins TRBV4-2 to TRBJ2-1; 14 bases are shared with TRBD2. CDR3 length equals 17 residues. Trimming removed 5 bases from V and 3 bases from J; junction bases left unmatched: 6. Germline-derived CDR1 and CDR2 are LGHNA and YNFKEQ. CDR3 residues: CASSYGLAGGIYNEQFF. CDR3 nucleotide sequence: TGTGCCAGCAGCTACGGACTAGCGGGGGGCATCTACAATGAGCAGTTCTTC.

The chain combines TRBV29-1 with TRBJ2-1; a possible D gene is TRBD2 (6 bases). V lost 1 base to trimming and J lost 5 bases, with 12 bases between them. Germline V lookup: CDR1 SQVTM, CDR2 ANQGSEA. This CDR3 has 14 residues. The CDR3 coding sequence is TGCAGCGTTGAAGCAGCGGGCAGCAACAATGAGCAGTTCTTC. Residues: CSVEAAGSNNEQFF.

The gene calls are TRBV19 and TRBJ1-2; possible D gene TRBD1, 6 bases. CDR1 LNHDA and CDR2 SQIVND come from the germline V gene (reference sequence). Trimming removed 4 bases at V and 6 bases at J, with 18 bases between. The CDR3 length is 15 residues. Here the CDR3 DNA reads TGTGCCAGTAGTACGTCTCTCGCACAGGGCCATGGCTACACCTTC. Protein sequence: CASSTSLAQGHGYTF.

This rearrangement joins TRBV14 to TRBJ2-7, with TRBD1 as a possible D gene (6 bases). Deletions cut 4 bases from V and 3 bases from J, with 13 bases between. Germline V gene data show CDR1 as SGHDN and CDR2 as FVKESK. CDR3 length equals 14 residues. The CDR3 region has the DNA TGTGCCAGCAGCCGTTCACAGGGTTTCTACGAGCAGTACTTC. It yields the protein CASSRSQGFYEQYF.

The rearrangement links TRBV19 to TRBJ1-5; D is unclear. V lost 4 bases and J lost 4, with 20 bases in between. The length of the CDR3 is 17 residues. CDR1 and CDR2 from the germline V gene are LNHDA and SQIVND (reference sequence). The CDR3 DNA follows: TGTGCCAGTAGTAAGCGGGCGAGGGCAGAACTAAATCAGCCCCAGCATTTT. Residues: CASSKRARAELNQPQHF.

This clone was found a few times. J is TRBJ2-3 and V is TRBV28; maybe TRBD2 (6 bases). The V gene lost 6 bases and the J gene lost 1 base, with 11 bases spanning the gap. CDR3 size: 14 residues. From germline, CDR1 is MDHEN and CDR2 SYDVKM. Written as DNA, the CDR3 is TGTGCCAGCAGCCGGGGAGGTGGCACAGATACGCAGTATTTT. Amino acids: CASSRGGGTDTQYF.

The J gene is TRBJ2-3, the V gene TRBV4-2; 9 bases match TRBD2. Germline V CDR1 and CDR2: LGHNA, YNFKEQ. V shed 0 bases, J shed 4 bases, and the junction held 5 bases outside the gene matches. The CDR3 sequence is 16 residues long. This CDR3 is CASSQDRAGGPDTQYF. The CDR3 DNA sequence: TGTGCCAGCAGCCAAGATCGCGCGGGGGGGCCAGATACGCAGTATTTT.

The chain links TRBV5-8 to TRBJ2-1, with 9 bases aligning to TRBD2. The CDR3 consists of 16 residues. The V gene end was trimmed by 6 bases and the J gene end by 6 bases; junction bases not matched to a gene: 13. Germline V gene sequence: CDR1 SGHTS, CDR2 YDEGEE. The CDR3 reads CASTPRGGGVVNEQFF. The CDR3 coding sequence is TGTGCCAGCACCCCCCGGGGCGGGGGGGTTGTCAATGAGCAGTTCTTC.

The chain combines TRBV5-4 with TRBJ1-4; D might be TRBD1 (5 bases). V was cut by 4 bases and J by 5 bases, with 12 bases left in between. The CDR3 runs 14 residues. Germline V CDR1 and CDR2: SGHNT, YYREEE (reference sequence). The CDR3 DNA is TGTGCCAGCAGCCTCGACAGCAGCAATGAAAAACTGTTTTTT. Translated, it gives CASSLDSSNEKLFF.

This chain connects TRBV25-1 to TRBJ2-5; D unresolved. The CDR3 length is 12 residues. Germline V CDR1 and CDR2: MGHDK, SYGVNS. V shed 5 bases and J shed 1 base, with 5 bases lying between them. CDR3: CASSLTQETQYF. As DNA, the CDR3 is TGTGCCAGCAGTCTAACCCAAGAGACCCAGTACTTC. The full variable domain, completed using reference TRBV25-1 and TRBJ2-5, is EADIYQTPRYLVIGTGKKITLECSQTMGHDKMYWYQQDPGMELHLIHYSYGVNSTEKGDLSSESTVSRIRTEHFPLTLESARPSHTSQYLCASSLTQETQYFGPGTRLLVL.

This chain uses TRBV4-3 with TRBJ2-7; tentative D call: TRBD2 (5 bases). The CDR3 has 14 amino acids. Trimming cost V 1 base and J 1 base, with 8 bases left between them. CDR1 and CDR2 (germline): LGHNA, YSLEER. As DNA, the CDR3 is TGCGCCAGCAGCCAAGGTCGGGGATCCTACGAGCAGTACTTC. It encodes CASSQGRGSYEQYF.

J is TRBJ2-3 and V is TRBV5-6, with D perhaps TRBD1 (6 bases). The germline V gene has CDR1 SGHDT and CDR2 YYEEEE. The V gene lost 3 bases and the J gene lost 2 bases, with 22 bases spanning the gap. The CDR3 is 18 residues long. The CDR3 coding sequence is TGTGCCAGCAGCTCGAGGGGGTCCCGCACCTTATACACAGATACGCAGTATTTT. Encoded protein: CASSSRGSRTLYTDTQYF.

The table lists this clone with a count of one. This rearrangement joins TRBV5-6 to TRBJ1-2; 8 bases align to TRBD1. The CDR3 runs to 18 residues. J was trimmed by 3 bases and V by 4 bases; bases with no gene match: 17. Germline V CDR1 and CDR2: SGHDT, YYEEEE. The CDR3 DNA sequence: TGTGCCAGCAGCCCCTTTCTCTTTAGGACAGGGCAGGACTATGGCTACACCTTC. Translating it yields CASSPFLFRTGQDYGYTF. The variable domain in full, completed from reference TRBV5-6 and TRBJ1-2, reads DAGVTQSPTHLIKTRGQQVTLRCSPKSGHDTVSWYQQALGQGPQFIFQYYEEEERQRGNFPDRFSGHQFPNYSSELNVNALLLGDSALYLCASSPFLFRTGQDYGYTFGSGTRLTVV.

The rearrangement joins TRBV4-1 to TRBJ1-1; tentatively, D is TRBD1 (5 bases). The germline gives CDR1 MGHRA, CDR2 YSYEKL. CDR3 length equals 14 residues. V lost 0 bases, J lost 5 bases, and 10 bases lay in between. CDR3: CASSQDKRGTEAFF. The CDR3 DNA is TGCGCCAGCAGCCAAGATAAAAGGGGAACTGAAGCTTTCTTT.